This entry describes one T cell receptor (beta chain). The sample is drawn from a study of blood T cell repertoires in COVID-19. Study summary: There were acute and convalescent COVID-19 samples, and they came from the United States, Italy and Spain. In each case, the material was cDNA or gDNA derived from T cells, B-cell-depleted T cells, or PBMCs.

Per the germline V gene, CDR1 is MGHRA and CDR2 is YSYEKL. The V end was cut by 0 bases, the J end by 0 bases, with 6 bases between. The length of the CDR3 is 15 residues. As originally analysed: Reference gene primers were amplified, and this amplification served to estimate nucleated cell counts. Clones were sequenced by immunoSEQ multiplex PCR, and TCRdb holds only the in-frame ones, with some missing. V and J calls and clone size come straight from that table; D and trimming were deduced from the DNA. The sample includes some 72,000 clones, approximately 89% seen only once; the top ten take 4.9%.

This rearrangement joins TRBV4-1 to TRBJ1-5; D unclear. The sample comprised peripheral blood. The clonotype was recovered from a man between 50 and 59 years old with active or convalescent COVID-19. CDR3 sequence: CASSQETTSNQPQHF. The CDR3 DNA reads TGCGCCAGCAGCCAAGAGACAACTAGCAATCAGCCCCAGCATTTT.